This record looks at one TCR beta chain sequence and its context. This clone was counted between two and nine times. Its antigen specificity is not known. Per-base quality was not reported, and no clone a single base away is much larger than it. The data derive from a study of blood T cell repertoires in COVID-19 (TCRdb year 2020). Notes on the research overall: Samples from collaborators originated in the United States, Italy and Spain and spanned both the acute and convalescent phases of COVID-19. The material from the prospective study consisted of cDNA or gDNA derived from T cells, B-cell-depleted T cells, or PBMCs. Deeply sampled blood TCRbeta repertoires from subjects exposed to, actively infected with, or recovered from COVID-19 were included in the dataset. The repertoires were released in a freely available public database intended as a resource for research on the immune response to SARS-CoV-2. Samples were obtained from the ongoing ImmuneRACE study (first 160 participants) and from about 1,300 subjects provided by 6 global collaborators. Sample metadata almost always included a de-identified subject ID, COVID-19 status, age in years and sex. Where available, HLA class I and class II types were obtained from metadata supplied by the sample provider rather than from assay-based typing. The study at large found these results: How much clinical and demographic metadata was included differed by source and by participant, and the metadata was provided uncurated.

V loses 6 bases, J loses 0 bases, and the germline ends lie 8 bases apart. CDR3 length: 14 amino acids, cysteine to phenylalanine. The sequence is cut down to CDR3 DNA, 42 bases in frame from base 1. The germline V gene yields WSHSY for CDR1 and SAAADI for CDR2. The collaborating institutions used their own protocols to collect whole blood in K2EDTA tubes. For TCRbeta analysis, collaborators shipped samples as frozen whole blood, isolated PBMCs, or DNA extracted from either of those sample types. The immunoSEQ Assay, a bias-controlled multiplex PCR, was used to amplify TCRbeta CDR3 regions from genomic DNA. As for the authors' bioinformatics: The number of nucleated cells in each sample was estimated from the amplification of reference gene primers within the assay. Sequence reads were collapsed and filtered to measure the absolute abundance of every unique TCRbeta CDR3 rearrangement. Productive Simpson clonality was computed per sample as the square root of Simpson's diversity index over productive rearrangements. Sourced from immuneACCESS, this table was stored by TCRdb with only in-frame sequences that have V and J called. A share of the clones is absent; for the studies checked, an unresolved V gene accounts for under half, and the remainder has no known explanation. The D gene and trimming were derived from the DNA, and the V and J assignments and clone size from that table. The sample includes some 700,000 clones, with about nine tenths observed a single time. The ten largest make up under 0.3% of the sample.

The source of this sequence is a woman under 30 with acute or convalescent COVID-19. Sequencing was carried out using peripheral blood. The chain was built from TRBV10-2 and TRBJ2-2, with no reliable assignment of the D segment. CDR3 loop: CASSSSTNTGELFF. The sequenced DNA is TGCGCCAGCAGCTCCAGTACGAACACCGGGGAGCTGTTTTTT.